In its sample, the clone carrying this TCR beta chain was seen a few times. The antigen is not known. These data are taken from a study of T-cell memory formation after mild COVID-19. Study background: Clusters of TCRs were largely donor specific.

Germline assignment: CDR1 SGHTA and CDR2 FQGNSA. Trimming at V came to 1 base and at J to 5 bases, leaving 7 bases not matched to a gene. The CDR3 has 15 amino acids. TCRdb fed the 5' RACE reads into MiXCR, producing one record per CDR3 protein. The top ten hold 22% of the sample, which has 350,000 to 400,000 distinct CDR3 sequences, approximately 15% seen once. General observations from the study: Clones shrinking from day 15 to 85 showed even CD4/CD8 mixes; later expanders tilted CD4+. Cross-reactive memory appears to have joined, as suggested by some responding clones showing up in pre-infection memory.

This chain joins TRBV7-2 and TRBJ1-1; 7 bases agree with TRBD1. The sequence was collected from a man aged 18 to 29 who had mild COVID-19 (a few samples of this study predate the infection). Cell type and time point are not known. The sample consisted of PBMCs or a T cell subset sorted from them (not recorded which). The CDR3, as DNA: TGTGCCAGCAGCTTAGTTAGTCCAGGGGGTACTGAAGCTTTCTTT. Protein: CASSLVSPGGTEAFF.